This T cell receptor beta chain was observed in a study of shared clonotypes between healthy human individuals. A word on this clone: What it binds is not known.

The repertoire was sequenced with immunoSEQ multiplex PCR; TCRdb's copy has only in-frame clones and lacks some. The sample contains about 640,000 clones, approximately 75% of which appear only once. Study results and limitations: Estimated richness was generally greater in naive than memory subsets.

Germline V gene sequence: CDR1 MDHEN, CDR2 SYDVKM. The V gene end was trimmed by 6 bases and the J gene end by 5 bases; junction bases not matched to a gene: 15. The CDR3 is 17 amino acids. J is TRBJ2-2 and V is TRBV28; 7 bases map to TRBD2. Source material: memory CD4+ T cells sorted from blood. Noted subset: CD45RA-negative fraction. The sequence derives from a woman in her 30s in good health. CDR3 in amino acids: CASRTPLGGGPTGELFF. CDR3 in DNA: TGTGCCAGCAGGACACCCTTGGGGGGGGGTCCGACCGGGGAGCTGTTTTTT. Drawing the rest from reference TRBV28 and TRBJ2-2, the complete variable domain is DVKVTQSSRYLVKRTGEKVFLECVQDMDHENMFWYRQDPGLGLRLIYFSYDVKMKEKGDIPEGYSVSREKKERFSLILESASTNQTSMYLCASRTPLGGGPTGELFFGEGSRLTVL.